What follows describes a single T cell receptor (beta chain). The ends were cut back, 2 bases at V and 11 bases at J, with 12 bases in the middle. This CDR3 region has 13 residues. From germline, CDR1 is MDHEN and CDR2 SYDVKM. This specimen belongs to a study of blood T cell repertoires in COVID-19. About the study: Researchers got acute and convalescent COVID-19 samples from the United States, Italy and Spain. T cells, B-cell-depleted T cells, or PBMCs supplied cDNA or gDNA.

Sequencing used immunoSEQ multiplex PCR; TCRdb keeps in-frame clones, though not all of them. The table includes about 210,000 clones, 82% detected once. This chain joins TRBV28 and TRBJ1-4; D remains ambiguous. Sequencing was done on a sample of peripheral blood. The receptor's source is a woman in her sixties or seventies with COVID-19, enrolled during active disease. CDR3 sequence (DNA): TGTGCCAGCAGTTTAGGAGGGTCAGAGAAACTGTTTTTT. Amino acids: CASSLGGSEKLFF.